These 10 T cell receptor beta chains were all obtained from the same sample, sequenced in a study of identical twins. TCRdb re-called the 5' RACE reads with MiXCR, one entry per CDR3 protein. The table has a few hundred thousand distinct CDR3 sequences, roughly 15% seen once; the top ten hold more than 0.4%. The sample was also reused in another study, on yellow fever vaccine responses in identical twins.

Material for sequencing was CD4+ T cells sorted from blood. These TCRs come from a woman aged 18-35 years in good health.

This clonotype was seen more than once but under ten times. The chain couples TRBV12-3 or TRBV12-4 to TRBJ1-6; TRBD1 aligns across 9 bases. The CDR3 spans 16 residues. J gave up 4 bases and V 10 bases, and 11 bases lay outside the gene matches. CDR3 sequence: CATLLTGGGYNSPLHF. In DNA, the CDR3 is TGTGCCACCCTACTTACAGGGGGCGGGTATAATTCACCCCTCCACTTT.

This clonotype was seen only a few times. V is TRBV7-9 and J is TRBJ2-5, with TRBD2 matching over 9 bases. V lost 3 bases, J lost 5 bases, and 13 bases stayed unmatched. Germline CDR1 reads SEHNR; CDR2 reads FQNEAQ (reference sequence). This CDR3 contains 17 residues. The CDR3 nucleotides read TGTGCCAGCAGCTTCCCCGGGCTAGCGGGAAGGGGGGAGACCCAGTACTTC. It encodes CASSFPGLAGRGETQYF.

This clonotype was seen a handful of times. The chain combines TRBV5-4 with TRBJ2-7; 7 positions agree with TRBD2. The V segment lost 4 bases and the J segment 1 base; nucleotides outside the gene matches: 8. Germline lookup yields CDR1 SGHNT and CDR2 YYREEE (reference sequence). The length of the CDR3 is 15 residues. CDR3 residues: CASSLASGASYEQYF. The CDR3 DNA sequence: TGTGCCAGCAGCCTGGCTAGCGGTGCATCCTACGAGCAGTACTTC. Combining the CDR3 with reference TRBV5-4 and TRBJ2-7 gives the whole variable domain ETGVTQSPTHLIKTRGQQVTLRCSSQSGHNTVSWYQQALGQGPQFIFQYYREEENGRGNFPPRFSGLQFPNYSSELNVNALELDDSALYLCASSLASGASYEQYFGPGTRLTVT.

This clonotype turned up a few times. The V gene is TRBV29-1, the J gene TRBJ2-3; 15 nucleotides match TRBD2. The germline V gene encodes CDR1 SQVTM and CDR2 ANQGSEA. Trimming removed 5 bases from V and 0 bases from J; junction bases left unmatched: 6. The CDR3 extends over 17 amino acids. CDR3 in DNA: TGCAGCGTTTTAGGACTAGCGGGAGGGGGTAGCACAGATACGCAGTATTTT. It encodes CSVLGLAGGGSTDTQYF.

The rearrangement links TRBV7-2 to TRBJ2-7; perhaps TRBD2 as D (6 bases). The CDR3 runs 14 residues. V lost 4 bases and J 3 bases, leaving 13 bases between the germline ends. Germline V CDR1 and CDR2: SGHTA, FQGNSA. The CDR3: CASSSTSIGYEQYF. DNA of the CDR3: TGTGCCAGCAGCTCAACTAGCATCGGCTACGAGCAGTACTTC.

The chain couples TRBV12-3 or TRBV12-4 to TRBJ2-3; TRBD2 matches at 10 bases. Trimming at V came to 2 bases and at J to 4 bases, leaving 3 bases not matched to a gene. The CDR3 runs 15 residues. CDR3 amino acids: CASSLTSGVSDTQYF. Here the CDR3 DNA reads TGTGCCAGCAGTTTAACTAGCGGGGTATCAGATACGCAGTATTTT.

V usage is TRBV25-1 and J usage is TRBJ1-2; D is unclear. CDR1 is MGHDK and CDR2 is SYGVNS in the germline V gene. This CDR3 comprises 13 residues. V gave up 4 bases and J gave up 7 bases, with 13 bases separating them. The CDR3 bases are TGTGCCAGCAGTGCGGATTCGGATGGTGGCTACACCTTC. Its translation: CASSADSDGGYTF.

This clonotype has at least ten counts. This rearrangement joins TRBV28 to TRBJ2-3, with a possible D match to TRBD2 (5 bases). Germline V gene sequence: CDR1 MDHEN, CDR2 SYDVKM. V was pared by 6 bases and J by 0 bases, with 16 bases between. This CDR3 is built from 16 residues. The chain's CDR3 is CASRSERAASTDTQYF. CDR3 DNA sequence: TGTGCCAGCAGGTCTGAAAGAGCGGCTAGCACAGATACGCAGTATTTT. The full variable domain, rest sourced from reference TRBV28 and TRBJ2-3, is DVKVTQSSRYLVKRTGEKVFLECVQDMDHENMFWYRQDPGLGLRLIYFSYDVKMKEKGDIPEGYSVSREKKERFSLILESASTNQTSMYLCASRSERAASTDTQYFGPGTRLTVL.

The chain combines TRBV12-5 with TRBJ1-5; D not certain. The CDR3 length is 15 residues. CDR1 and CDR2 (germline): LGHNT, FRNRAP. The V end was cut by 1 base, the J end by 3 bases, with 10 bases between. The CDR3 sequence: CASGLGTSVNQPQHF. For the CDR3, the DNA is TGTGCTAGTGGTTTGGGGACCTCGGTCAATCAGCCCCAGCATTTT.

Ten or more counts support this clonotype. V usage is TRBV7-8 and J usage is TRBJ2-2; 11 bases match TRBD2. The CDR3 is 15 amino acids. CDR1 SGHVS and CDR2 FQNEAQ come from the germline V gene. Trimming cost V 6 bases and J 5 bases; bases outside gene matches: 5. Written as DNA, the CDR3 is TGTGCCAGCAGGGGGACTAGCGGTGGGACCGGGGAGCTGTTTTTT. It yields the protein CASRGTSGGTGELFF. Drawing the rest from reference TRBV7-8 and TRBJ2-2, the complete variable domain is GAGVSQSPRYKVAKRGQDVALRCDPISGHVSLFWYQQALGQGPEFLTYFQNEAQLDKSGLPSDRFFAERPEGSVSTLKIQRTQQEDSAVYLCASRGTSGGTGELFFGEGSRLTVL.